This T cell receptor (beta chain) is drawn from a study of cytomegalovirus exposure and HLA in healthy donors. V was shortened by 5 bases and J by 3 bases, with 8 bases between the two germline ends. Germline V CDR1 and CDR2: SGHRS, YFSETQ. This CDR3 region has 12 residues. Amplification used 60 Vbeta primers and 13 Jbeta primers. Profiled with immunoSEQ multiplex PCR; TCRdb holds only in-frame clones, not every one. Its table records 75,000 to 95,000 clones. Sequenced: PBMCs. The sequence came from a woman aged 55-69 years in good health and CMV-seronegative. The rearrangement links TRBV5-1 to TRBJ1-2; D may be TRBD1 (6 bases). The CDR3 coding sequence is TGCGCCAGCAGGGACAGTGACTATGGCTACACCTTC. It translates to CASRDSDYGYTF.